The 15 T cell receptor beta chains in this list originate from one sample, sequenced in a study of patients and donors after allogeneic stem cell transplantation (dated by TCRdb to the early 2020s). Libraries were built with RT-PCR. The run used a NextSeq 550. Starting from the raw public reads, TCRdb applied fastp trimming at Q25, assembled clones with MiXCR and retained in-frame beta chains. When rows share a CDR3 protein, they turn into one entry using the most common DNA and genes. A total of 900,000 to 1,000,000 distinct CDR3 sequences appear in this sample, more than 15% of them only once. The leading ten clones occupy roughly 6.4% of the sample. Sequenced sample: blood, either unsorted or a sorted T cell fraction (not recorded which). Receptors originate from a human donor who was either an allogeneic HSCT recipient or a stem cell or donor lymphocyte infusion donor (not recorded which). It is not recorded whose cells these are; they may come from a transplant donor.

This rearrangement joins TRBV18 to TRBJ1-1, with D hard to call. The CDR3 extends over 13 amino acids. Germline CDR1 reads KGHSH; CDR2 reads LQKENI. Trimming stripped 2 bases from V and 3 bases from J, with 7 bases between. This chain's CDR3 is CASSPNSDTEAFF. CDR3 in DNA: TGTGCCAGCTCACCAAATTCGGACACTGAAGCTTTCTTT.

This clonotype has a single count. The chain links TRBV6-1 to TRBJ1-3; possibly TRBD1 for D (5 bases). Germline lookup yields CDR1 MNHNS and CDR2 SASEGT. The CDR3 is 16 amino acids. Between the trimmed V and J ends, which lost 8 bases and 0 bases, there was a span of 17 bases. The CDR3 here is CASDWDWNSSGNTIYF. The CDR3 nucleotides are TGTGCCAGCGATTGGGACTGGAACTCCTCTGGAAACACCATATATTTT.

In DNA form, the CDR3 reads TGTGCCAGCAGCCAAGTCCGGGGACAGGGGGGAAATGGCTACACCTTC. Translation gives CASSQVRGQGGNGYTF. J is TRBJ1-2 and V is TRBV7-9; TRBD1 matches at 11 bases. This CDR3 has 16 residues. The trim removed 5 bases at V and 6 bases at J, leaving 11 bases unmatched. The germline V gene has CDR1 SEHNR and CDR2 FQNEAQ (reference sequence).

This chain joins TRBV4-1 and TRBJ2-2; 8 bases are a match to TRBD2. This CDR3 spans 17 amino acids. Germline loops: CDR1 MGHRA, CDR2 YSYEKL. V shed 0 bases and J 5 bases; nucleotides not matched to a gene: 8. In DNA form, the CDR3 reads TGCGCCAGCAGCCAAGATCTAGGAGCGGGAGCGACCGGGGAGCTGTTTTTT. Residues: CASSQDLGAGATGELFF.

This clonotype came up many times. The chain recombines TRBV29-1 with TRBJ2-1; D unclear. This CDR3 has 14 amino acids. With 5 bases removed from V and 0 bases from J, the gap between germline ends came to 11 bases. CDR1 and CDR2 (germline): SQVTM, ANQGSEA. The CDR3 region is CSVSRKSSYNEQFF. DNA of the CDR3: TGCAGCGTTTCGCGCAAAAGCTCCTACAATGAGCAGTTCTTC.

The chain couples TRBV9 to TRBJ1-1, with a weak D call TRBD1 (6 bases). The CDR3 has 15 amino acids. Per germline, CDR1 SGDLS and CDR2 YYNGEE. Trimming took 3 bases from V and 6 from J, leaving 18 bases between them. CDR3 residues: CASSARGHMEAEAFF. The CDR3 bases are TGTGCCAGCAGCGCCCGGGGGCATATGGAAGCTGAAGCTTTCTTT. Full variable domain (remainder filled in from reference TRBV9 and TRBJ1-1): DSGVTQTPKHLITATGQRVTLRCSPRSGDLSVYWYQQSLDQGLQFLIQYYNGEERAKGNILERFSAQQFPDLHSELNLSSLELGDSALYFCASSARGHMEAEAFFGQGTRLTVV.

This clonotype has a handful of counts. J is TRBJ2-7 and V is TRBV5-1; D may match TRBD1 or TRBD2 (5 bases each). The CDR3 consists of 13 residues. V dropped 7 bases and J dropped 2 bases, with 13 bases sitting between them. Germline V gene lookup returns CDR1 SGHRS and CDR2 YFSETQ. CDR3 loop: CASFRDDTYEQYF. The CDR3 DNA follows: TGCGCCAGCTTCCGGGACGATACCTACGAGCAGTACTTC.

J is TRBJ1-1 and V is TRBV5-1; TRBD1 matches 10 bases. CDR1 and CDR2 from the germline V gene are SGHRS and YFSETQ. Germline trimming cut 5 bases from V and 1 base from J; bases unmatched to any gene: 11. The CDR3 has 17 amino acids. The CDR3 reads CASRGGTGVGGNTEAFF. In DNA, the CDR3 is TGCGCCAGCAGAGGAGGGACAGGGGTCGGGGGGAACACTGAAGCTTTCTTT.

The chain joins TRBV7-3 to TRBJ1-1, with a weak D call TRBD1 (5 bases). Deletions cut 5 bases from V and 0 bases from J, with 7 bases between. This CDR3 has 13 residues. The germline V gene has CDR1 SGHTA and CDR2 FQGTGA. The CDR3 spells CASSIQVNTEAFF. CDR3 nucleotides: TGTGCCAGCAGCATACAGGTGAACACTGAAGCTTTCTTT.

This clonotype has more than one count but fewer than ten. The chain employs TRBV27 and TRBJ1-3, with a possible D match to TRBD1 (5 bases). V was trimmed by 9 bases and J by 0 bases, leaving 12 bases between them. Germline V gives CDR1 MNHEY, CDR2 SMNVEV (reference sequence). The CDR3 sequence is 14 residues long. This CDR3 reads CASATAPSGNTIYF. The CDR3 DNA reads TGTGCCAGTGCGACAGCACCCTCTGGAAACACCATATATTTT.

The gene calls are TRBV20-1 and TRBJ1-6; TRBD1 might be the D (6 bases). Germline lookup yields CDR1 DFQATT and CDR2 SNEGSKA (reference sequence). The V gene lost 0 bases and the J gene lost 11 bases, with 11 bases spanning the gap. This CDR3 contains 13 residues. The CDR3 nucleotides are TGCAGTGCTAGAGAGACAGGAACAACACCCCTCCACTTT. Amino acids: CSARETGTTPLHF.

This chain connects TRBV2 to TRBJ2-1; D is ambiguous. This CDR3 is 15 amino acids long. Trimming took off 5 bases at V and 5 bases at J, with 16 bases between the two ends. Germline-derived CDR1 and CDR2 are SNHLY and FYNNEI. CDR3 residues: CASSIVNWRHNEQFF. As DNA, the CDR3 is TGTGCCAGCAGTATAGTCAACTGGCGACACAATGAGCAGTTCTTC.

This clonotype was detected a few times. This chain links TRBV20-1 with TRBJ2-5, with D possibly matching TRBD1 (5 bases). The germline V and J ends were trimmed by 2 bases and 0 bases, with 7 bases remaining between them. The CDR3 spans 13 residues. Germline values: CDR1 DFQATT, CDR2 SNEGSKA (reference sequence). This CDR3 reads CSARRGYQETQYF. DNA of the CDR3: TGCAGTGCTAGAAGGGGATACCAAGAGACCCAGTACTTC.

This clonotype came up a few times. CDR3 nucleotides: TGCGCCAGCAGCCAAGATTGGACAGACTACGAGCAGTACTTC. This sequence encodes CASSQDWTDYEQYF. The chain uses TRBV4-3 and TRBJ2-7, with D possibly TRBD1 on 6 matching bases. The V gene lost 0 bases and the J gene lost 3 bases, with 9 bases spanning the gap. Germline loops: CDR1 LGHNA, CDR2 YSLEER. CDR3 length equals 14 residues.

V is TRBV12-3 or TRBV12-4 and J is TRBJ1-1; maybe TRBD1 (5 bases). This CDR3 is 17 amino acids long. V was clipped by 4 bases and J by 4 bases, with 22 bases between them. The CDR3 DNA sequence: TGTGCCAGCAGTTCCGAAATCCACCCCAACACAGGCACTGAAGCTTTCTTT. As protein: CASSSEIHPNTGTEAFF.